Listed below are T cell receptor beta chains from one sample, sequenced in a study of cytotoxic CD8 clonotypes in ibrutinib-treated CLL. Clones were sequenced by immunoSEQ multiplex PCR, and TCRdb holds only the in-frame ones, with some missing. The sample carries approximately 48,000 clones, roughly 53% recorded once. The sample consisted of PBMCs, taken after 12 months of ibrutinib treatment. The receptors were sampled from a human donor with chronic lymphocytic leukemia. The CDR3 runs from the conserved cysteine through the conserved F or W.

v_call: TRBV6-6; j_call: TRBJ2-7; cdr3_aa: CASNIGSSYGNEQYF
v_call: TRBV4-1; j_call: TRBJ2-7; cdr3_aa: CASSFARTGGAEYEQYF
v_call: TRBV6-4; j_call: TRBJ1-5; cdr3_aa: CASSSLLDNQPQHF
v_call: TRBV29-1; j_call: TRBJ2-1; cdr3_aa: CSVEETAYNEQFF
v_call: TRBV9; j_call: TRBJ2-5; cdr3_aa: CASSVGQETQYF
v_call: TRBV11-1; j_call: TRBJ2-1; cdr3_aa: CASSSTGLFFNEQFF
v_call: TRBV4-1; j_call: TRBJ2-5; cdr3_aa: CASSQDSGRAGGETQYF
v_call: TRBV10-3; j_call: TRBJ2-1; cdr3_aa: CAISESPSGRLNEQFF
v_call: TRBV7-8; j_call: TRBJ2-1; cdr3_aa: CASSLPRNEQFF
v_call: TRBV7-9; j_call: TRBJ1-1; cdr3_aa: CASSPTGGWNTEAFF
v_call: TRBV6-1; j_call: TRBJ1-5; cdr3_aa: CASARKSGNQPQHF
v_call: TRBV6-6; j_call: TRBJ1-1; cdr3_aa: CASSYGQNTEAFF
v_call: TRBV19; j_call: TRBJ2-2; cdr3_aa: CASRQIGNTGELFF
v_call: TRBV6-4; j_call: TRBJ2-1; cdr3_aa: CASSDDMSSYNEQFF
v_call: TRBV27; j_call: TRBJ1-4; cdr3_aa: CASSGLGTGVEKLFF
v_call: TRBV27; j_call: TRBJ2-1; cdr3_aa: CASTRTSGAYNEQFF
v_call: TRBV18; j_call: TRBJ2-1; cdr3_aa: CASSPLSSGSGEQFF
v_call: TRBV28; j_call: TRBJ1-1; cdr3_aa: CASRLKGNPEAFF